The T cell receptor (beta chain) under discussion was sequenced for a study of T cells in Graves' hyperthyroidism and ophthalmopathy. Study observations and caveats: Stable hyperthyroidism was separated from ophthalmopathy by a model based on 13 V-J features.

RNA transcripts provided the source from which TCR beta CDR3 regions were amplified. RT-PCR in the first round (using the HTBI primer set) targeted the TCR CDR3. Each CDR3 protein gets one entry after TCRdb re-called the multiplex PCR reads with MiXCR. Of about 660,000 distinct CDR3 sequences listed, approximately 42% are singletons. Turning to this clonotype: What it recognizes is unknown.

Source material: peripheral blood or thyroid tissue (not recorded which). This sequence was found in an adult man with Graves' disease, either hyperthyroidism or ophthalmopathy (not recorded which).

The chain's CDR3 is CSARGQGREYGTQYF. DNA of the CDR3: TGCAGTGCTAGGGGTCAGGGAAGGGAGTACGGGACCCAGTACTTC. The rearrangement links TRBV20-1 to TRBJ2-5; D is possibly TRBD1 or TRBD2 (5 bases each). CDR1 is DFQATT, CDR2 SNEGSKA, per germline (reference sequence). This CDR3 region has 15 residues. V dropped 3 bases and J dropped 7 bases, with 21 bases sitting between them.